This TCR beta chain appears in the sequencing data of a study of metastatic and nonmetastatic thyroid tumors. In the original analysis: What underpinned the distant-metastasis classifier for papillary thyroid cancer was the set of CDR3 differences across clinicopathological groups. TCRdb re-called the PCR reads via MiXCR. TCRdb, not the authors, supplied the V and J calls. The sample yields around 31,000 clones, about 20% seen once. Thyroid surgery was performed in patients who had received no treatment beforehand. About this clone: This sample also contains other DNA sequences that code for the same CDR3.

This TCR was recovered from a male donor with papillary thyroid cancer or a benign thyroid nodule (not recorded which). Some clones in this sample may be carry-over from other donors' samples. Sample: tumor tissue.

Here the CDR3 DNA reads TGTGCCAGTAGGCGGGGTGGAGCGGTGGATACGCAGTATTTT. It translates to CASRRGGAVDTQYF. V and J are TRBV11-2 and TRBJ2-3, with D possibly TRBD2 on 6 matching bases. V lost 9 bases and J lost 6, with 19 bases in between. This CDR3 spans 14 amino acids. Germline V gene data show CDR1 as SGHAT and CDR2 as FQNNGV.